A selection of T cell receptor beta chains follows, all from one sample in a study of blood T cell repertoires in COVID-19. Sequencing was performed with immunoSEQ multiplex PCR; in TCRdb, only in-frame clones are kept and a portion is missing. The sample shows about 220,000 clones, roughly 80% of them seen only once. Input material: peripheral blood. All receptors derive from a young man with active or convalescent COVID-19. CDR3s include the opening cysteine and the closing phenylalanine or tryptophan. A D gene is named only where the DNA matches it firmly. Expanded clones are given a class, and other clones once, few, many or no size at all.

TRBD2	TRBV4-1	.	15	TRBJ2-1	CASSRLAGGYNEQFF	TGCGCCAGCAGCCGCCTAGCGGGAGGTTACAATGAGCAGTTCTTC
.	TRBV25-1	.	15	TRBJ1-1	CASSGLGARNTEAFF	TGTGCCAGCAGTGGGTTAGGGGCCCGGAACACTGAAGCTTTCTTT
.	TRBV2	.	13	TRBJ1-2	CASSERGARGYTF	TGTGCCAGCAGTGAGCGGGGGGCGCGGGGCTACACCTTC
TRBD2	TRBV6-5	.	15	TRBJ2-1	CASSYLTSGPDEQFF	TGTGCCAGCAGTTATTTGACTAGCGGGCCTGATGAGCAGTTCTTC
.	TRBV6-4	.	12	TRBJ2-7	CASSDFRGTGYF	TGTGCCAGCAGTGACTTTAGGGGAACCGGGTACTTC
.	TRBV11-2	.	15	TRBJ1-3	CASSLVRSSGNTIYF	TGTGCCAGCAGCTTAGTCCGTAGCTCCGGAAACACCATATATTTT
.	TRBV3-1/TRBV3-2	.	14	TRBJ1-1	CASSTSGGNTEAFF	TGTGCCAGCAGCACTAGTGGAGGGAACACTGAAGCTTTCTTT
.	TRBV18	.	15	TRBJ2-1	CASSPKGGAVLEQFF	TGTGCCAGCTCACCCAAAGGAGGGGCAGTTCTTGAGCAGTTCTTC
.	TRBV7-9	.	13	TRBJ1-4	CASSLSGNEKLFF	TGTGCCAGCAGCTTATCGGGGAATGAAAAACTGTTTTTT
.	TRBV9	.	14	TRBJ2-7	CASSESSGPYEQYF	TGTGCCAGCAGCGAGAGTAGCGGACCCTACGAGCAGTACTTC
TRBD1	TRBV7-9	.	15	TRBJ2-7	CASSLGGQGTYEQYF	TGTGCCAGCAGCTTAGGAGGACAGGGGACCTACGAGCAGTACTTC
.	TRBV5-5	.	17	TRBJ1-3	CARPRLWRQVPGNTIYF	TGTGCCAGACCTCGCCTATGGCGACAGGTACCTGGAAACACCATATATTTT
.	TRBV11-3	.	14	TRBJ2-2	CASSFEAGTGELFF	TGTGCCAGCAGCTTCGAAGCGGGTACCGGGGAGCTGTTTTTT
TRBD1	TRBV6-2/TRBV6-3	.	15	TRBJ1-6	CASSYRGQGNSPLHF	TGTGCCAGCAGTTACCGGGGACAGGGAAATTCACCCCTCCACTTT
.	TRBV6-5	.	14	TRBJ2-7	CASSYVPGFYEQYF	TGTGCCAGCAGTTACGTCCCGGGGTTCTACGAGCAGTACTTC
TRBD2	TRBV5-6	.	14	TRBJ2-4	CASSLRGGKNIQYF	TGTGCCAGCAGCTTGCGGGGGGGCAAAAACATTCAGTACTTC
.	TRBV2	few	13	TRBJ2-5	CASQTQLEGSQYF	TGTGCCAGCCAAACCCAACTGGAGGGTTCCCAGTACTTC
.	TRBV19	.	15	TRBJ2-6	CASSRFGSGANVLTF	TGTGCCAGTAGTCGGTTCGGCTCTGGGGCCAACGTCCTGACTTTC
TRBD1	TRBV6-6	.	16	TRBJ2-5	CASSARLPDRAETQYF	TGTGCCAGCAGTGCACGCCTTCCCGACAGGGCAGAGACCCAGTACTTC
.	TRBV6-5	few	11	TRBJ1-4	CASSRGEKLFF	TGTGCCAGCAGTCGAGGGGAAAAACTGTTTTTT